The count of the clone carrying this T cell receptor beta chain is one. The source of the sample is a study of blood T cell repertoires in COVID-19. In the study overall: Acute and convalescent COVID-19 samples came from the United States, Italy and Spain. T cells, B-cell-depleted T cells, or PBMCs supplied cDNA or gDNA.

The V gene lost 4 bases and the J gene lost 4 bases, with 15 bases spanning the gap. The length of the CDR3 is 15 residues. In germline, CDR1 is SGHNT, CDR2 YYREEE (reference sequence). In the study's own analysis: Researchers report that nucleated cell counts were estimated from reference gene primer amplification. The method was immunoSEQ multiplex PCR; TCRdb's version includes in-frame clones alone and lacks a portion of them. The DNA was the basis for D and trimming; V, J and clone size are from that table. The sample carries around 90,000 clones, more than 80% recorded once. The genes are TRBV5-4 and TRBJ2-1, with a possible D match to TRBD1 (6 bases). The specimen sequenced was peripheral blood. This clonotype was sampled from a human donor in a cohort sampled during active COVID-19. The chain's CDR3 is CASSPTGSEYNEQFF. The CDR3, as DNA: TGTGCCAGCAGCCCGACAGGATCGGAGTACAATGAGCAGTTCTTC.